One and the same sample provided the 21 T cell receptor beta chains below, sequenced in a study of Tregs in tolerant kidney transplant recipients. The protocol was immunoSEQ multiplex PCR, while the TCRdb copy is restricted to in-frame clones and leaves out a portion. This listing includes 30,000 or so clones. The starting material was CD8+ T cells from blood, obtained before the transplant. The receptors stem from a human donor who received a combined kidney and bone marrow transplant.

Details on this clone: The CDR3 is cut off 3 residues early in the read; its end comes from the germline J gene. The rearrangement links TRBV19 to TRBJ1-1; D remains ambiguous. The V gene's germline CDR1 is LNHDA and CDR2 SQIVND (reference sequence). V dropped 3 bases and J dropped 6 bases, with 11 bases sitting between them. This CDR3 has 13 amino acids. The sequenced part of the CDR3 DNA is TGTGCCAGTAGTATGGGTTGGCAGGCTGAA. Its translation: CASSMGWQAE. The full CDR3 reads CASSMGWQAEAFF.

Comments on this clone: The CDR3 end falls 3 residues outside the read, so it is completed with the germline J gene. The chain carries TRBV16 and TRBJ1-2, with 7 bases identical to TRBD1. Trimming cost V 5 bases and J 6 bases; bases outside gene matches: 15. CDR3 length: 16 amino acids. From germline, CDR1 is KGHSY and CDR2 FQNENV. This chain's CDR3 is CASSVDAAGGEDGYTF. The sequenced CDR3 bases are TGTGCCAGCAGCGTAGATGCGGCAGGGGGTGAAGATGGC.

Worth noting for this clone: The missing CDR3 end, 3 residues past where the read stops, is filled in from the germline J gene. This chain joins TRBV6-4 and TRBJ2-5; 9 nucleotides agree with TRBD2. Trimming at V came to 4 bases and at J to 5 bases, leaving 14 bases not matched to a gene. The CDR3 extends over 17 amino acids. Germline V CDR1 and CDR2: MRHNA, SNTAGT. The CDR3 bases that were read are TGTGCCAGCAGTGGCTCTTTTAGCGGGAGCGTCTTCGAGACC. Protein product: CASSGSFSGSVFET. The whole CDR3 is CASSGSFSGSVFETQYF.

Notes on this clone: Read data end 3 residues before the CDR3 end; the end is taken from the germline J gene. The genes are TRBV29-1 and TRBJ2-1; D gene uncertain. CDR1 SQVTM and CDR2 ANQGSEA come from the germline V gene. The V end lost 4 bases, the J end lost 7 bases, and 11 bases lay between the germline ends. This CDR3 comprises 12 residues. This chain's CDR3 is CSVVQQRNEQFF. The sequenced CDR3 bases are TGCAGCGTTGTACAGCAACGAAATGAG.

For this clone: The sequence runs out 3 residues before the end of the CDR3; the remainder is reconstructed from the germline J gene. The rearrangement uses TRBV7-8 and TRBJ1-2; D possibly corresponds to TRBD1 (5 bases). Germline V gene sequence: CDR1 SGHVS, CDR2 FQNEAQ. Between the trimmed V and J ends, which lost 5 bases and 7 bases, there was a span of 23 bases. The CDR3 is made up of 16 amino acids. CDR3 amino acids: CASSPPNQGPVGGYTF. The CDR3 bases that were read are TGTGCCAGCAGCCCACCTAATCAGGGCCCTGTGGGTGGC.

About this clone itself: The CDR3 end lies 3 residues beyond the end of the read and is filled in from the germline J gene. The chain has TRBV7-6 and TRBJ2-3; 9 bases agree with TRBD2. Germline lookup yields CDR1 SGHVS and CDR2 FNYEAQ. The CDR3 length is 14 residues. V was clipped by 3 bases and J by 4 bases; unmatched bases: 2. The CDR3 protein is CASSLRGGPDTQYF. CDR3 bases read: TGTGCCAGCAGCTTGCGGGGGGGCCCAGATACG. Based on the CDR3 plus reference TRBV7-6 and TRBJ2-3, the full variable domain is GAGVSQSPRYKVTKRGQDVALRCDPISGHVSLYWYRQALGQGPEFLTYFNYEAQQDKSGLPNDRFSAERPEGSISTLTIQRTEQRDSAMYRCASSLRGGPDTQYFGPGTRLTVL.

Concerning this clone itself: The CDR3 is cut off 3 residues early in the read; its end comes from the germline J gene. The genes are TRBV7-2 and TRBJ2-7; no clear D. The CDR3 has 15 residues. Trimming removed 1 base from V and 0 bases from J, with 10 bases in between. Germline V gene lookup returns CDR1 SGHTA and CDR2 FQGNSA. CDR3 region: CASSLVGGGSYEQYF. The CDR3 DNA, read in part, is TGTGCCAGCAGCTTAGTTGGTGGCGGCTCCTACGAG.

About this clone itself: The CDR3 is cut off 3 residues early in the read; its end comes from the germline J gene. The V call is TRBV5-5, the J call TRBJ2-1; no clear D. Deletions cut 0 bases from V and 1 base from J, with 8 bases between. This CDR3 region has 15 residues. Germline CDR1 and CDR2: SGHKS and YYEKEE (reference sequence). The CDR3 DNA, read in part, is TGTGCCAGCAGCTTGGTTGTGGCATCCTACAATGAG. Its protein product is CASSLVVASYNE. The entire CDR3 protein is CASSLVVASYNEQFF. Combining the CDR3 with reference TRBV5-5 and TRBJ2-1 gives the whole variable domain DAGVTQSPTHLIKTRGQQVTLRCSPISGHKSVSWYQQVLGQGPQFIFQYYEKEERGRGNFPDRFSARQFPNYSSELNVNALLLGDSALYLCASSLVVASYNEQFFGPGTRLTVL.

Comments on this clone: The observed sequence ends 3 residues before the CDR3 terminus, with the missing tail filled in from the germline J gene. The chain joins TRBV19 to TRBJ2-1; D not certain. There are 12 residues in the CDR3. CDR1 is LNHDA and CDR2 is SQIVND in the germline V gene (reference sequence). V was shortened by 3 bases and J by 5 bases, with 5 bases between the two germline ends. The CDR3: CASSIPDNEQFF. The part of the CDR3 DNA that was read is TGTGCCAGTAGTATTCCGGACAATGAG.

On this clone itself: The read finishes 3 residues shy of the CDR3 end, and the germline J gene is used to complete it. The chain is built from TRBV6-1 and TRBJ2-7, with 8 bases matching TRBD2. Germline CDR1 reads MNHNS; CDR2 reads SASEGT. The V gene end was trimmed by 3 bases and the J gene end by 6 bases; junction bases not matched to a gene: 1. CDR3 size: 12 residues. Partial CDR3 DNA: TGTGCCAGCAGTGAGGGGACTAGCGAG. Its protein product is CASSEGTSE. In full, the CDR3 reads CASSEGTSEQYF.

A note on this clone: The DNA ends 3 residues before the CDR3 does, and the rest of the CDR3 is filled in from the germline J gene. This chain connects TRBV7-8 to TRBJ1-1; no clear D. The CDR3 contains 11 residues. CDR1 SGHVS and CDR2 FQNEAQ come from the germline V gene. The V end lost 3 bases, the J end lost 4 bases, and 3 bases lay between the germline ends. The chain's CDR3 is CASSFITEAFF. The DNA read from the CDR3 is TGTGCCAGCAGCTTCATCACTGAA.

For this clone: The read ends 3 residues early relative to the CDR3; the germline J gene fills the gap. The J gene is TRBJ1-1, the V gene TRBV2; 10 bases line up with TRBD1. The germline gives CDR1 SNHLY, CDR2 FYNNEI. The CDR3 length is 13 residues. J lost 1 base, V lost 9 bases, and 2 bases had no gene match. CDR3 DNA, as far as it was read: TGTGCCAGGGGGGACAGGGGGAACACTGAA. It is translated as CARGDRGNTE. The full CDR3 protein is CARGDRGNTEAFF.

As concerns this clone: The CDR3 end falls 3 residues outside the read, so it is completed with the germline J gene. J is TRBJ1-1 and V is TRBV19; 8 bases fit TRBD1. Unmatched junction bases numbered 5, after V lost 2 bases and J lost 3 bases. Germline V CDR1 and CDR2: LNHDA, SQIVND (reference sequence). The CDR3 covers 15 residues. The CDR3 sequence is CASSISRTGYTEAFF. The DNA read from the CDR3 is TGTGCCAGTAGTATAAGTCGGACAGGGTACACTGAA.

Note on this clone: The observed sequence ends 3 residues before the CDR3 terminus, with the missing tail filled in from the germline J gene. This sequence joins TRBV7-9 and TRBJ2-1; TRBD1 aligns across 10 bases. Germline CDR1 and CDR2: SEHNR and FQNEAQ (reference sequence). V gave up 5 bases and J gave up 2 bases; unmatched junction bases: 3. This CDR3 region has 15 residues. The CDR3 bases that were read are TGTGCCAGCAGCCAAGGACAGGGGGCCTACAATGAG. It yields the protein CASSQGQGAYNE. The CDR3, in full, reads CASSQGQGAYNEQFF.

Comments on this clone: The read ends 3 residues shy of where the CDR3 ends; the end is completed using the germline J gene. The rearrangement uses TRBV29-1 and TRBJ1-4; possible D gene TRBD1, 6 bases. V dropped 6 bases and J dropped 7 bases, with 18 bases sitting between them. CDR1 and CDR2 from the germline V gene are SQVTM and ANQGSEA. The CDR3 loop spans 14 amino acids. CDR3 DNA (partial): TGCAGCGTCCTCGCGGCTGGGGGCGGTGAAAAA. Amino acids: CSVLAAGGGEK. The whole CDR3 protein is CSVLAAGGGEKLFF.

Notes on this clone: The CDR3 end is not reached by the read, which stops 3 residues before it; the germline J gene fills it in. The chain couples TRBV7-7 to TRBJ2-5, with D possibly matching TRBD2 (5 bases). Germline V gene lookup returns CDR1 SSHAT and CDR2 FNYEAQ (reference sequence). The germline V and J ends were trimmed by 2 bases and 0 bases, with 10 bases remaining between them. The CDR3 extends over 15 amino acids. CDR3 DNA, as far as it was read: TGTGCCAGCAGCTTAACACCGGGGTACCAAGAGACC. The encoded protein is CASSLTPGYQET. The whole CDR3 protein is CASSLTPGYQETQYF. Full variable domain (missing parts from reference TRBV7-7 and TRBJ2-5): GAGVSQSPRYKVTKRGQDVTLRCDPISSHATLYWYQQALGQGPEFLTYFNYEAQPDKSGLPSDRFSAERPEGSISTLTIQRTEQRDSAMYRCASSLTPGYQETQYFGPGTRLLVL.

Comment on this clone: Distinct nucleotide sequences in the sample also encode this CDR3. The part of the CDR3 DNA that was read is TGTGCCAGCAGTGAAGACGGCGACAGTGGCTATGGC. Protein product: CASSEDGDSGYG. The full-length CDR3 reads as CASSEDGDSGYGYTF. The rearrangement links TRBV6-1 to TRBJ1-2, with D tentatively TRBD1 (5 bases). From the germline J gene comes the end of the CDR3, since the read stops 3 residues before it. This CDR3 spans 15 amino acids. V lost 1 base and J lost 4, with 13 bases in between. The germline V gene encodes CDR1 MNHNS and CDR2 SASEGT.

As to this clone: The read is 3 residues too short to cover the CDR3 end, so that end is filled in from the germline J gene. This rearrangement joins TRBV5-6 to TRBJ1-1, with D unclear. V dropped 2 bases and J dropped 0 bases, with 8 bases sitting between them. In germline, CDR1 is SGHDT, CDR2 YYEEEE. The CDR3 loop spans 14 amino acids. CDR3: CASSLRRLNTEAFF. CDR3 DNA, as far as it was read: TGTGCCAGCAGCTTAAGGCGGTTGAACACTGAA.

A note on this clone: The CDR3 end is not reached by the read, which stops 3 residues before it; the germline J gene fills it in. V is TRBV20-1 and J is TRBJ2-1; 7 bases are shared with TRBD2. Germline loops: CDR1 DFQATT, CDR2 SNEGSKA (reference sequence). J was trimmed by 9 bases and V by 4 bases; bases with no gene match: 18. The CDR3 totals 16 residues. CDR3 bases read: TGCAGTGCTACGATTAAGGCCGGGACTACCCCCTTTGAG. It codes for CSATIKAGTTPFE. The full CDR3 protein reads CSATIKAGTTPFEQFF.

The CDR3 DNA, read in part, is TGTGCCAGCAGTGATCGCAGCGTATCCTACAATGAG. Its protein is CASSDRSVSYNE. Given in full, the CDR3 is CASSDRSVSYNEQFF. The chain joins TRBV2 to TRBJ2-1, with no clear D. The read comes to an end 3 residues before the CDR3 does, leaving the germline J gene to fill in the end. The CDR3 spans 15 residues. Germline CDR1 reads SNHLY; CDR2 reads FYNNEI. V gave up 3 bases and J gave up 1 base, with 10 bases separating them. Full variable domain (missing parts from reference TRBV2 and TRBJ2-1): EPEVTQTPSHQVTQMGQEVILRCVPISNHLYFYWYRQILGQKVEFLVSFYNNEISEKSEIFDDQFSVERPDGSNFTLKIRSTKLEDSAMYFCASSDRSVSYNEQFFGPGTRLTVL.

Details on this clone: The CDR3 goes on 3 residues after the read ends, and that part is filled in from the germline J gene. The rearrangement joins TRBV13 to TRBJ2-7; D perhaps matches TRBD1 (6 bases). This CDR3 is 15 amino acids long. Per the germline V gene, CDR1 is PRHDT and CDR2 is FYEKMQ (reference sequence). The V end lost 5 bases, the J end lost 0 bases, and 14 bases lay between the germline ends. CDR3 sequence reads: CASSPPDRPSYEQYF. The CDR3 DNA, read in part, is TGTGCCAGCAGCCCGCCGGACAGACCCTCCTACGAG.